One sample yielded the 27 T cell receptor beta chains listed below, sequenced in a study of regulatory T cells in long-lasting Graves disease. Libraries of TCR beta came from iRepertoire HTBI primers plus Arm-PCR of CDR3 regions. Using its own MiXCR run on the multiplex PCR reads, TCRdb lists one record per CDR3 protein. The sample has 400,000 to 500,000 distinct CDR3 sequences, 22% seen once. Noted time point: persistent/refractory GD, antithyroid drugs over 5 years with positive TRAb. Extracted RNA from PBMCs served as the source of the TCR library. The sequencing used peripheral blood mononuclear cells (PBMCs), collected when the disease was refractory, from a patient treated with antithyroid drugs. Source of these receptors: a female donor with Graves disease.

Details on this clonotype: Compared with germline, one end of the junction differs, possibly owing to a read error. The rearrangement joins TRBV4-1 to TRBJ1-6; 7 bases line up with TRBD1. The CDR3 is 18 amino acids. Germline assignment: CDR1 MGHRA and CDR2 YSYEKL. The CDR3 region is CASSITGVSTDYNSPHHF. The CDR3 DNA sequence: TGCGCCAGCAGCATAACAGGGGTCTCTACCGATTATAATTCACCCCACCACTTT.

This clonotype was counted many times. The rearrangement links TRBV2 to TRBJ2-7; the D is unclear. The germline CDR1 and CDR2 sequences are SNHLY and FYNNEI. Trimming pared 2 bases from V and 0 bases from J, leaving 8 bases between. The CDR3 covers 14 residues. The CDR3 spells CASSEITLSYEQYF. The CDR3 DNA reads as TGTGCCAGCAGTGAAATTACACTCTCCTACGAGCAGTACTTC.

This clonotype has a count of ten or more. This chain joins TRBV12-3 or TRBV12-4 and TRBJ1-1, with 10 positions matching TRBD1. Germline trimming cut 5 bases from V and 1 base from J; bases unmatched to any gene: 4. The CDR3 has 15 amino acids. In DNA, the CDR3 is TGTGCCAGCAGTCCCGGGGACAGGGGGAACACTGAAGCTTTCTTT. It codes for CASSPGDRGNTEAFF.

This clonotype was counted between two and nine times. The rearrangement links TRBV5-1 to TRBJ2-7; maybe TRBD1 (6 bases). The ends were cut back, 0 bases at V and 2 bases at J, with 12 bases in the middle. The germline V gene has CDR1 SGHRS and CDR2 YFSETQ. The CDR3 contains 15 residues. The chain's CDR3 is CASSLARTGPYEQYF. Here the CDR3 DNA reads TGCGCCAGCAGCTTGGCCCGAACAGGGCCCTACGAGCAGTACTTC.

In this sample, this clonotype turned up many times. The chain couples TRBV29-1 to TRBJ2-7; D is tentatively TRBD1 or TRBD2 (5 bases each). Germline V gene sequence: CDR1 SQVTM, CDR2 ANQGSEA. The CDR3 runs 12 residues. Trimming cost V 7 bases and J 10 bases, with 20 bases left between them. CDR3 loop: CSACRDDLLQYF. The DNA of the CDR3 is TGCAGCGCCTGCCGGGACGACCTTCTCCAGTACTTC.

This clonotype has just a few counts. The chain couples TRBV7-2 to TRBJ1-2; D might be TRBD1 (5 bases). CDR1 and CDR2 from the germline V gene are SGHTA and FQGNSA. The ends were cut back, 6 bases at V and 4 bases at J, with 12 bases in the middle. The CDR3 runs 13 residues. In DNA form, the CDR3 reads TGTGCCAGCAGTATCCGACAGACCTATGGCTACACCTTC. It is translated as CASSIRQTYGYTF.

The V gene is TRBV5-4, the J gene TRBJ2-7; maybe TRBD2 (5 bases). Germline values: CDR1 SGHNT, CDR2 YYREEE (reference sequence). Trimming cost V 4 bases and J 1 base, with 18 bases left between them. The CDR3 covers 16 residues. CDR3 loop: CASSANLGGNSYEQYF. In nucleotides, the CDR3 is TGTGCCAGCAGCGCCAACCTAGGAGGTAATTCCTACGAGCAGTACTTC.

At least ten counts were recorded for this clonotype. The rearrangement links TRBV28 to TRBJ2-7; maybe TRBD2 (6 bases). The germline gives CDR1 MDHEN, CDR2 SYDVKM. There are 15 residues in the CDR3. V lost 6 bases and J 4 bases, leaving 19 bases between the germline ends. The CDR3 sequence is CASSFGPSVIYEQYF. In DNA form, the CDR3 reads TGTGCCAGCAGCTTTGGACCTAGCGTAATTTACGAGCAGTACTTC. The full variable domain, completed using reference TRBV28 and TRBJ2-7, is DVKVTQSSRYLVKRTGEKVFLECVQDMDHENMFWYRQDPGLGLRLIYFSYDVKMKEKGDIPEGYSVSREKKERFSLILESASTNQTSMYLCASSFGPSVIYEQYFGPGTRLTVT.

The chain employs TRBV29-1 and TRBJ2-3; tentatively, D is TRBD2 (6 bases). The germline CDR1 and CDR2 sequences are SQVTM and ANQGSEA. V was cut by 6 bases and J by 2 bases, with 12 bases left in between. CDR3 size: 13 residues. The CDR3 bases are TGCAGCGTGGATAGCGGTACCACAGATACGCAGTATTTT. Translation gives CSVDSGTTDTQYF.

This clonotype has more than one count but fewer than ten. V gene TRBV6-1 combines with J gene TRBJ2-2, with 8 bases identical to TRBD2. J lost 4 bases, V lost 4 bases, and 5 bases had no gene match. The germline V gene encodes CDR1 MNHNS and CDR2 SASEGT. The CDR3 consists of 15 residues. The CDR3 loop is CASSASGGTTGELFF. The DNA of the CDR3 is TGTGCCAGCAGTGCAAGCGGGGGAACCACCGGGGAGCTGTTTTTT.

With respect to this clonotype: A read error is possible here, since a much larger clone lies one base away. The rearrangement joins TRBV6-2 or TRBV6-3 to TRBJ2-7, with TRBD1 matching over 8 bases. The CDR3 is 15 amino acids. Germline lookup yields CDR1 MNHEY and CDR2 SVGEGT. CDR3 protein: CAGSSEGDRGYEQYF. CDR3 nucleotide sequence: TGTGCCGGCAGTTCCGAGGGAGACAGGGGCTACGAGCAGTACTTC.

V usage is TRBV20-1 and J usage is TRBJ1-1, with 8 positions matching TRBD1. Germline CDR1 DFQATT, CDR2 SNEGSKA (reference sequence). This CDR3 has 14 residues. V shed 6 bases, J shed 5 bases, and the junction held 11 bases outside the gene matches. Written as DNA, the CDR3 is TGCAGTGCCGGACAGGGATTTCCTCGAACTGAAGCTTTCTTT. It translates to CSAGQGFPRTEAFF.

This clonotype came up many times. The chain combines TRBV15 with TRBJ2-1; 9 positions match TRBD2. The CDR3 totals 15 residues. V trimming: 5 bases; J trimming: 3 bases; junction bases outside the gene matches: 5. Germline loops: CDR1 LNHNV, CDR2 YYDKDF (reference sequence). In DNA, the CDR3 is TGTGCCACCAGCGGGCGACTAGCGGACTACAATGAGCAGTTCTTC. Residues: CATSGRLADYNEQFF.

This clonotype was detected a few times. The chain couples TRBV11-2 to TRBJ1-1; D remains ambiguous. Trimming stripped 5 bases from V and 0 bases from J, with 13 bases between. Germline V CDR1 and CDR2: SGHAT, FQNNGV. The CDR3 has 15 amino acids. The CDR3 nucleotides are TGTGCCAGCAGCCGGAATCCCTCCATGAACACTGAAGCTTTCTTT. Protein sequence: CASSRNPSMNTEAFF. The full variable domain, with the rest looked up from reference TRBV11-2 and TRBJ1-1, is EAGVAQSPRYKIIEKRQSVAFWCNPISGHATLYWYQQILGQGPKLLIQFQNNGVVDDSQLPKDRFSAERLKGVDSTLKIQPAKLEDSAVYLCASSRNPSMNTEAFFGQGTRLTVV.

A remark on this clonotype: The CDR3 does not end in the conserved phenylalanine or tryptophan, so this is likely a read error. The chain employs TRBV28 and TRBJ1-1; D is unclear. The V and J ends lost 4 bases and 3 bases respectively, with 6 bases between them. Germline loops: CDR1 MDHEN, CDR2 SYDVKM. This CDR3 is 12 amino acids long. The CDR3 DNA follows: TGTGCCAGCAGTTCGTTGGACACTGAAGCTTTCTCT. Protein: CASSSLDTEAFS.

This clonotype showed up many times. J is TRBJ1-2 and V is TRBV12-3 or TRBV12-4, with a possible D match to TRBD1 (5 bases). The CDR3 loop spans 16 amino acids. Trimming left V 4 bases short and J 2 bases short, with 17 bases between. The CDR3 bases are TGTGCCAGCAGTTCGGGGTTTCTAGGGGAAAACTATGGCTACACCTTC. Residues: CASSSGFLGENYGYTF.

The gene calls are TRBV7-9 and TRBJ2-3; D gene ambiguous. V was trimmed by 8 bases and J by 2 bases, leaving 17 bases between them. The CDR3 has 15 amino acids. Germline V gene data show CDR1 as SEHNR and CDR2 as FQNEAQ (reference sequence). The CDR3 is CASRASRILTDTQYF. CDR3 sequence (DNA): TGTGCCAGCCGGGCATCCCGGATTCTCACAGATACGCAGTATTTT. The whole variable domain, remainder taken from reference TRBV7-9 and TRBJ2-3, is DTGVSQNPRHKITKRGQNVTFRCDPISEHNRLYWYRQTLGQGPEFLTYFQNEAQLEKSRLLSDRFSAERPKGSFSTLEIQRTEQGDSAMYLCASRASRILTDTQYFGPGTRLTVL.

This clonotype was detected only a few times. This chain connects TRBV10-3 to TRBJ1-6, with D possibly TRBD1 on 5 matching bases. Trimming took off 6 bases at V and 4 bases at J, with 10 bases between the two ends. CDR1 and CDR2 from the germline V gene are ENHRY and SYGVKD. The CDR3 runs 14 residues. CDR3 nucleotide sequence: TGTGCCATCAGAACAACAGGATATAATTCACCCCTCCACTTT. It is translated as CAIRTTGYNSPLHF.

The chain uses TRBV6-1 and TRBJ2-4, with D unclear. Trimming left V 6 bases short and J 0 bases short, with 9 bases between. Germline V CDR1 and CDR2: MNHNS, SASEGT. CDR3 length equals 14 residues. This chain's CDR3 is CASSRGLAKNIQYF. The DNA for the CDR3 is TGTGCCAGCAGCCGAGGTCTAGCCAAAAACATTCAGTACTTC.

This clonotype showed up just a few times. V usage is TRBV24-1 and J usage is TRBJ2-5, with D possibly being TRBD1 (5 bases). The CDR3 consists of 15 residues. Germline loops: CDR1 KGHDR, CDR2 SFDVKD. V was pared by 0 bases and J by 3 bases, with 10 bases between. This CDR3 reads CATSDLTGTEETQYF. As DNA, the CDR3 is TGTGCCACCAGTGATTTGACAGGAACTGAAGAGACCCAGTACTTC.

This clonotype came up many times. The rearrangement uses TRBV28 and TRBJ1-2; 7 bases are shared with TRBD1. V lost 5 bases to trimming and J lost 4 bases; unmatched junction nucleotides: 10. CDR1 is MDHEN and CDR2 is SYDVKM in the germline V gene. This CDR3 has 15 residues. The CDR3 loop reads CASSRGQSGIYGYTF. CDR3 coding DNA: TGTGCCAGCAGTCGGGGACAGTCGGGCATCTATGGCTACACCTTC.

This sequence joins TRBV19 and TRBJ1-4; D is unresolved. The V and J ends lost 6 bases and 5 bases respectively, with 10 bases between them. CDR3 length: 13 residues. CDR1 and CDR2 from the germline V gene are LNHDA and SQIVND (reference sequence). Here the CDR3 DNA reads TGTGCCAGTAGCCCGACGAGGAATGAAAAACTGTTTTTT. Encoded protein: CASSPTRNEKLFF.

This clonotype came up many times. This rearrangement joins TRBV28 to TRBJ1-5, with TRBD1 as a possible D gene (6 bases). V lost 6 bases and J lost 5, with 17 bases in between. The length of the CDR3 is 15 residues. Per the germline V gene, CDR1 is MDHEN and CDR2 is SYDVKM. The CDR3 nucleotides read TGTGCCAGCAGGGAAAGGTCGACAGGCTATCAGCCCCAGCATTTT. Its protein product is CASRERSTGYQPQHF.

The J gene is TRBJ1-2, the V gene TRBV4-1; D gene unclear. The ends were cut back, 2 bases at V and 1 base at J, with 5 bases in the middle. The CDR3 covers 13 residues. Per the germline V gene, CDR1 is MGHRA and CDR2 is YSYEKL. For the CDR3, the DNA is TGCGCCAGCAGCCAATGGGATAACTATGGCTACACCTTC. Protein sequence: CASSQWDNYGYTF.

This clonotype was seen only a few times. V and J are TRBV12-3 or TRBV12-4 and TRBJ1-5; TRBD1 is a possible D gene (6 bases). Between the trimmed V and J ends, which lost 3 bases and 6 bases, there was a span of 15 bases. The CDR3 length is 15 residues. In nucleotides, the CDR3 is TGTGCCAGCAGTTTGTCCGCAGGGGAAGGTCAGCCCCAGCATTTT. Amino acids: CASSLSAGEGQPQHF.

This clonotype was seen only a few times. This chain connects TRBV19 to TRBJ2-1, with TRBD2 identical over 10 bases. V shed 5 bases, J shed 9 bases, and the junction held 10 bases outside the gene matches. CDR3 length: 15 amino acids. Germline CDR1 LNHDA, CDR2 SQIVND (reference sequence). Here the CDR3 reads CASSVPSGRGGEQFF. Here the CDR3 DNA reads TGTGCCAGTAGTGTTCCTAGCGGGAGAGGCGGTGAGCAGTTCTTC. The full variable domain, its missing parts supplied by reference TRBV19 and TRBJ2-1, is DGGITQSPKYLFRKEGQNVTLSCEQNLNHDAMYWYRQDPGQGLRLIYYSQIVNDFQKGDIAEGYSVSREKKESFPLTVTSAQKNPTAFYLCASSVPSGRGGEQFFGPGTRLTVL.

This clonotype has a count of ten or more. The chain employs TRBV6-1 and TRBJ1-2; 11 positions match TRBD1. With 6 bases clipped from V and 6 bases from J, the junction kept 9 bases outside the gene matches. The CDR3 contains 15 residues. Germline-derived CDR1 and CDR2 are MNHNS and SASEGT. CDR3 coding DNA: TGTGCCAGCAGACCTGGGACAGGGGGAATCCATGGCTACACCTTC. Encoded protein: CASRPGTGGIHGYTF.